This note documents a single T cell receptor beta chain sequence. In this sample, this clone turned up once. Which antigen it targets is not known. No qualities accompany the bases; no much larger clone lies one base away. The data were obtained in a study of cytomegalovirus exposure and HLA in healthy donors listed by TCRdb under 2017. Regarding the research as a whole: An earlier analysis of some 500 of the donors reported about 250 Gb of sequence data and 100 million to 140 million unique TCR beta sequences from roughly 180 million T cells. Using immunosequencing, the study profiled T cell repertoires from about 610 subjects and related those repertoires to cytomegalovirus serostatus. To decide whether each TCR beta V gene segment behaved as functional or pseudogenic, an earlier analysis of approximately 590 of the donors relied on high-throughput TCR beta sequencing. In a later genetic analysis, genome-wide SNP genotypes for about 65% of the roughly 670 donors were used, and that subset was treated as a discovery cohort. A separate validation cohort of some 130 different subjects was used in addition to the 666-subject first cohort. The later analysis used no new phenotypic data to find candidate immune exposures, relying instead on TCR beta sequences and their occurrence across donors. Roughly 300 gigabases of sequencing data and 70 million to 95 million unique TCR sequences made up an early release that covered around 640 HLA-typed donors. All discovery cohort repertoires had been generated on a single sequencing platform. HLA typing covered class I and class II loci at four-digit resolution. Donor age, sex, ethnicity and CMV serostatus were compiled together with the repertoire data. To study patterns of TCR occurrence, a later analysis re-analyzed previously published TCR beta repertoires from 550 to 800 donors and added high-resolution HLA genotyping. Among 300 to 500 genotyped donors of the cohort, an average of around 250,000 unique TCR beta nucleotide sequences was sequenced per donor, of which 15% to 20% were non-productive. Of the 350 to 450 genotyped donors, 70% to 90% were placed in the genetic ancestry cluster associated with self-reported Caucasian donors. Four to six DR-DQ haplotypes were handled as single units for association and clustering, since linkage in the cohort was strong. The number of donors typed differed by locus, with about 629-630 for A, B, C, DRB1 and DQB1, 522 for DQA1, over 600 for DPA1, and approximately 470 for DPB1. To predict cytomegalovirus infection status, the study combined high-throughput TCR immunosequencing, statistical association of individual TCRs with disease status, and machine learning. The aim of the study was to test whether cataloging public T cell receptors could identify signatures of past pathogen exposure. Results and caveats for the whole study, not just this receptor: Because the 87-base-pair reads could not distinguish some IMGT-functional V segments, including TRBV6-2 and TRBV6-3, those segments were excluded. The cohort was sequenced for TCR beta chains only, and without alpha or paired-chain data the features that could be detected were limited. The sequencing pipeline was judged likely to have produced a cluster of highly shared sequence variants as a technical artifact. In a later analysis, HLA-associated TCR beta chains showed more clonal expansion and lower generation probabilities than non-associated chains that were equally common. The authors suggested that the approach could potentially be generalized to other disease states and immunological phenotypes. CMV serostatus was the only immune exposure information available for the cohort. In the study, approximately 160 TCR beta chains were listed as associated with cytomegalovirus. According to a later analysis, most CMV-associated TCR beta chains appeared to be HLA-restricted, and the HLA associations seemed to be driven largely by CMV exposure. In vitro tests confirmed that a few of the cytomegalovirus-associated TCR beta chains recognize cytomegalovirus antigens. According to a later analysis, TCR association rates differed among HLA loci, with DRB1 alleles showing the most associated TCRs and HLA-C alleles showing the fewest. A further reported finding was that TCR beta sequences accurately predicted the HLA-A and HLA-B alleles for most subjects in the first cohort. Specific HLA alleles were associated with 15,000 to 20,000 TCR beta sequences at a false discovery rate of 0.05 in a later analysis. Because HLA typing was missing for some donors at each locus, association tests included only the typed subset. Assigning TCR associations to individual alleles was difficult when HLA alleles, especially DR and DQ, strongly co-occurred. The classifier was reported to diagnose cytomegalovirus status with high specificity and sensitivity in both the original cohort and the validation cohort. Because counts were too low, 15 to 20 rarely observed V segments, including chromosome 9 orphons, were excluded from the earlier analysis of 587 of the donors. A later analysis reported that several top co-occurrence clusters appeared linked to parvovirus B19, influenza, CMV and Epstein-Barr virus. Roughly uniform sequencing depth across donors was assumed in presence/absence analyses, although this assumption may not hold. Correlated functional status among segregating V segments might be attributable to linkage disequilibrium, but an unknown experimental factor could not be ruled out. A later genetic analysis associated a missense DCLRE1C variant with V-gene and J-gene trimming of TCR beta chains, and an independent cohort replicated the association. Compared with the roughly 700-donor mean, donors in an Asian-associated ancestry cluster had fewer N-insertions in productive TCRs, according to a later genetic analysis. An earlier analysis of 587 of the donors showed that most TCR beta V segments appeared in productive rearrangements either about 90% or about 30% of the time, which broadly matched IMGT annotations. While some public TCRs were present in many individuals, most TCR sequences turned up only very rarely across donors.

The library was built by means of the immunoSEQ multiplex PCR assay. For the multiplex PCR, a mixture combining 60 forward primers for TCR Vbeta segments and 13 reverse primers for TCR Jbeta segments was used. A multiplex PCR assay on genomic DNA amplified the CDR3 region of rearranged TCR beta genes. On the Illumina HiSeq System, the amplified TCR beta libraries were sequenced as 87-base-pair reads. The authors' pipeline ran thus. Across the 700 or so repertoires, a later analysis counted approximately 83 million unique TCR beta chains, 9 million to 14 million of which were shared by at least two donors. Raw reads were error-corrected and collapsed into unique sequences with a nearest-neighbor algorithm that merged closely related sequences to remove PCR and sequencing errors. V, D and J gene segments were assigned by aligning CDR3 sequences to IMGT reference sequences. For a sequence to be retained, at least a six-nucleotide match to both a V gene segment and a J gene segment was required. A rearrangement was called productive if the CDR3 had no stop codons and remained in frame with V and J, and every other rearrangement was called non-productive. CDR3 was defined by IMGT convention, running from the second conserved V-encoded cysteine to the conserved J-encoded phenylalanine. The earlier analysis of a few hundred of the donors excluded any sequence lacking an unambiguous match to a single V gene segment. In an earlier analysis of roughly 500 of the donors, V segments were called functional above 56.7% productive rearrangements and were called segregating when the between-donor standard deviation exceeded 5%. To diagnose cytomegalovirus status from the catalog of TCR beta chain sequences, a statistical classification framework was built. In a later analysis, TCR nucleotide sequences were compared against IMGT/GENE-DB human TR gene sequences so that V and J genes could be assigned. The TCRdist pipeline was used in a later analysis to assign CDR3 sequences and most-parsimonious VDJ recombination scenarios. In a later analysis, each TCR beta chain was defined by its CDR3 amino acid sequence together with its V-gene family, and reads lacking a unique V-gene family were excluded. As a way to deal with suspected cross-contamination and a sequencing artifact, a later analysis dropped approximately 590 nucleotide sequences that were highly shared and had low generation probability. For each public chain, a later analysis derived a clonal expansion index from normalized ranks of inferred template counts within each repertoire. Generation probabilities in a later analysis came from a VDJ recombination model fitted to out-of-frame rearrangements, and those results were checked against IGoR. In a later analysis, TCR-TCR, TCR-HLA and TCR-CMV co-occurrence was scored with hypergeometric tests, and a repertoire-size bias correction was applied to TCR pairs. To estimate false discovery rates, a later analysis permuted the HLA or CMV assignments 20 times. In a later analysis, co-occurring TCRs were grouped using DBSCAN, and TCRdist sequence similarity was added for clustering within HLA-allele-positive subsets. For co-occurrence clustering, repertoires with fewer than 30,000 or more than 120,000 public chains were excluded, along with 4 to 6 repertoires with anomalous nucleotide sharing. Sourced from immuneACCESS, this table was stored by TCRdb with only in-frame sequences that have V and J called. A share of the clones is absent; for the studies checked, an unresolved V gene accounts for under half, and the remainder has no known explanation. That table is the source of V, J and clone size, and D and trimming were worked out from the DNA. In this sample the table shows around 150,000 clones, roughly 78% of which occur a single time. The ten largest account for around 1.9% of the sample.

The cohort consisted of some 730 healthy bone marrow donors. All cohort members were sampled while nominally healthy, although unrecorded immune exposures were likely present. The donor was CMV seronegative and was included in the group of a few hundred seronegative cohort members. A peripheral blood sample was provided by each donor, and peripheral blood mononuclear cells were used for TCR beta sequencing. Genomic DNA extraction from the blood cell samples was performed with the Qiagen DNeasy Blood Extraction Kit. Including cysteine and phenylalanine, the CDR3 has 15 amino acids. CDR3 DNA is the only sequence kept; it has 45 bases, read in frame from the first base. Reading the germline V gene gives CDR1 SGHRS and CDR2 YFSETQ. V loses 0 bases, J loses 2 bases, and the germline ends lie 10 bases apart.

This TCR was recovered from a man in his forties in good health and CMV-seronegative. The source material was PBMCs. This chain joins TRBV5-1 to TRBJ2-3; the D gene identity is not certain. Here is the DNA: TGCGCCAGCAGCTTGGAACGCCAAGCCACAGATACGCAGTATTTT. The resulting protein is CASSLERQATDTQYF. The full variable domain, completed from the reference TRBV5-1 and TRBJ2-3 proteins outside the CDR3, reads KAGVTQTPRYLIKTRGQQVTLSCSPISGHRSVSWYQQTPGQGLQFLFEYFSETQRNKGNFPGRFSGRQFSNSRSEMNVSTLELGDSALYLCASSLERQATDTQYFGPGTRLTVL.